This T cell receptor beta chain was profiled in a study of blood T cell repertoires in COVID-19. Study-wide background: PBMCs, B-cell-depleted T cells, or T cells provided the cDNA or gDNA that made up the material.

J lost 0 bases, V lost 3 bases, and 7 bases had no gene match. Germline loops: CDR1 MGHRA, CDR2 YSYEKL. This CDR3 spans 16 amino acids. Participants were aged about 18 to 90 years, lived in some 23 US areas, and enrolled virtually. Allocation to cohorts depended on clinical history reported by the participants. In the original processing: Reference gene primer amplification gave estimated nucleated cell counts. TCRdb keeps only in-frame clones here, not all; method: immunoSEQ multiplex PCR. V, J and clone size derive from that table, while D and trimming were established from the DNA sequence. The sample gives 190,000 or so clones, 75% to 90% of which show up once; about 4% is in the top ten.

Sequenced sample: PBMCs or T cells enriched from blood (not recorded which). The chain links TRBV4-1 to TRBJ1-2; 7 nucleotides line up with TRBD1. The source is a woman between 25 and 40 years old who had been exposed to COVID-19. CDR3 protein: CASSQPPGQPNYGYTF. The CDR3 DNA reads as TGCGCCAGCAGCCAGCCCCCGGGACAGCCTAACTATGGCTACACCTTC.